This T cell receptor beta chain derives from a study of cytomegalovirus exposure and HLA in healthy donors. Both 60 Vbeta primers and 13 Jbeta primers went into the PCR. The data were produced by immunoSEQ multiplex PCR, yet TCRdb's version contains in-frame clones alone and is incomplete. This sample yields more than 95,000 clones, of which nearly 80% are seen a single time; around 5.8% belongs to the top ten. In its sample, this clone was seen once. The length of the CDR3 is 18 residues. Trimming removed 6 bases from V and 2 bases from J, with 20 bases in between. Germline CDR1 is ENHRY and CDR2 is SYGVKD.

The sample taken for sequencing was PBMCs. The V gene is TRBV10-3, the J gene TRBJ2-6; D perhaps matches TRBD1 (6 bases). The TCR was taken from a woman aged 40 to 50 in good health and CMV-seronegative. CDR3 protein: CAIRHMDSNKTGANVLTF. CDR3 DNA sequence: TGTGCCATCAGGCATATGGACAGCAATAAGACTGGGGCCAACGTCCTGACTTTC.